Below are 8 T cell receptor beta chains sequenced from a single sample in a study of T cell responses to AZD1222 COVID-19 vaccine. TCRdb's copy holds only in-frame clones and misses some; the assay was immunoSEQ multiplex PCR. The table includes 140,000 to 150,000 clones, 70% to 90% detected once. Sequenced here: peripheral blood, sampled on day 0 of AZD1222 vaccination. All receptors come from an adult in good health.

This chain links TRBV9 with TRBJ2-7; 9 bases are shared with TRBD2. Germline assignment: CDR1 SGDLS and CDR2 YYNGEE. V lost 7 bases and J lost 6; bases outside the gene matches: 11. CDR3 length: 14 residues. CDR3: CASGRLAASLEQYF. Written as DNA, the CDR3 is TGTGCCAGCGGACGACTAGCGGCTTCCCTCGAGCAGTACTTC.

This rearrangement joins TRBV18 to TRBJ2-5; TRBD1 is a possible D gene (6 bases). Germline-derived CDR1 and CDR2 are KGHSH and LQKENI. The CDR3 covers 16 residues. V was shortened by 1 base and J by 3 bases, with 15 bases between the two germline ends. This CDR3 reads CASSPRAGTHKETQYF. The CDR3 coding sequence is TGTGCCAGCTCACCACGGGCCGGGACACATAAAGAGACCCAGTACTTC.

This clone was seen more than once but under ten times. The chain has TRBV12-3 or TRBV12-4 and TRBJ1-2; unclear D gene. The CDR3 totals 13 residues. V gave up 0 bases and J gave up 7 bases, with 9 bases separating them. This CDR3 reads CASSLAEGFGYTF. The CDR3 DNA follows: TGTGCCAGCAGTTTAGCAGAAGGTTTTGGCTACACCTTC.

The rearrangement links TRBV3-1 (or the pseudogene TRBV3-2) to TRBJ2-4, with no clear D. Between the trimmed V and J ends, which lost 1 base and 0 bases, there was a span of 7 bases. Germline V CDR1 and CDR2: LGHDT, YNNKEL (reference sequence). This CDR3 spans 15 amino acids. In DNA form, the CDR3 reads TGTGCCAGCAGCCAAGTTGCCCTAGCCAAAAACATTCAGTACTTC. Its protein product is CASSQVALAKNIQYF.

The chain joins TRBV2 to TRBJ2-7; no reliable D call. Trimming pared 6 bases from V and 1 base from J, leaving 16 bases between. The CDR3 has 15 amino acids. Looked up from germline, CDR1 is SNHLY and CDR2 is FYNNEI. CDR3 protein: CASRASSLISYEQYF. CDR3 in DNA: TGTGCCAGCAGAGCCTCTAGTTTAATTTCCTACGAGCAGTACTTC.

This clone turned up a few times. The rearrangement links TRBV18 to TRBJ2-7, with 15 bases aligning to TRBD2. Looked up from germline, CDR1 is KGHSH and CDR2 is LQKENI. The length of the CDR3 is 15 residues. The J segment lost 4 bases and the V segment lost 6 bases, leaving 4 bases of the junction unmatched. The CDR3 region has the DNA TGTGCCAGCTCGGCGGGGACTAGCGGGGGGTACGAGCAGTACTTC. Protein product: CASSAGTSGGYEQYF. Full variable domain (remainder filled in from reference TRBV18 and TRBJ2-7): NAGVMQNPRHLVRRRGQEARLRCSPMKGHSHVYWYRQLPEEGLKFMVYLQKENIIDESGMPKERFSAEFPKEGPSILRIQQVVRGDSAAYFCASSAGTSGGYEQYFGPGTRLTVT.

CDR3 loop: CASSQGFGTGGEKLFF. CDR3 bases: TGCGCCAGCAGCCAAGGATTTGGGACAGGGGGGGAAAAACTGTTTTTT. V usage is TRBV4-1 and J usage is TRBJ1-4; 11 nucleotides match TRBD1. This CDR3 comprises 16 residues. V shed 1 base, J shed 8 bases, and the junction held 6 bases outside the gene matches. CDR1 and CDR2 (germline): MGHRA, YSYEKL.

The rearrangement joins TRBV2 to TRBJ2-7; no definite D call. In germline, CDR1 is SNHLY, CDR2 FYNNEI. Trimming took 5 bases from V and 2 from J, leaving 7 bases between them. The CDR3 covers 12 residues. CDR3 nucleotide sequence: TGTGCCAGCAGTTACCTAGCCTACGAGCAGTACTTC. Encoded protein: CASSYLAYEQYF. Combining the CDR3 with reference TRBV2 and TRBJ2-7 gives the whole variable domain EPEVTQTPSHQVTQMGQEVILRCVPISNHLYFYWYRQILGQKVEFLVSFYNNEISEKSEIFDDQFSVERPDGSNFTLKIRSTKLEDSAMYFCASSYLAYEQYFGPGTRLTVT.